These 20 T cell receptor beta chains originate from one sample sequenced in a study of blood T cell repertoires in COVID-19. The assay was immunoSEQ multiplex PCR, and TCRdb's table has in-frame clones only and misses some. The table lists roughly 110,000 clones, approximately 84% of them singletons. The sequencing input was peripheral blood. All receptors come from a woman aged 60 to 75 with acute or convalescent COVID-19.

The gene calls are TRBV5-4 and TRBJ1-1; D gene uncertain. Germline values: CDR1 SGHNT, CDR2 YYREEE (reference sequence). V lost 0 bases, J lost 3 bases, and 9 bases lay in between. This CDR3 is 14 amino acids long. CDR3 residues: CASSLGQSYTEAFF. In DNA, the CDR3 is TGTGCCAGCAGCTTGGGGCAGTCCTACACTGAAGCTTTCTTT.

V gene TRBV6-2 or TRBV6-3 combines with J gene TRBJ1-1, with D perhaps TRBD1 (5 bases). The CDR3 sequence is 14 residues long. CDR1 and CDR2 from the germline V gene are MNHEY and SVGEGT. Trimming removed 6 bases from V and 3 bases from J, with 14 bases in between. The DNA of the CDR3 is TGTGCCAGCAGCGACAGACTTACTCACACTGAAGCTTTCTTT. Translated, it gives CASSDRLTHTEAFF.

The J gene is TRBJ2-7, the V gene TRBV6-5, with a weak D call TRBD2 (6 bases). This CDR3 contains 14 residues. Germline loops: CDR1 MNHEY, CDR2 SVGAGI. V dropped 6 bases and J dropped 2 bases, with 14 bases sitting between them. CDR3 region: CASSEGLGPYEQYF. Written as DNA, the CDR3 is TGTGCCAGCAGCGAGGGACTCGGGCCCTACGAGCAGTACTTC.

The sample holds a few counts of this clone. The chain recombines TRBV7-8 with TRBJ2-7; TRBD1 agrees at 9 bases. The CDR3 consists of 14 residues. V lost 4 bases and J lost 6; bases outside the gene matches: 7. Germline CDR1 is SGHVS and CDR2 is FQNEAQ. CDR3 sequence: CASSSTGGSTEQYF. CDR3 nucleotide sequence: TGTGCCAGCAGCTCGACAGGGGGTAGCACCGAGCAGTACTTC.

This rearrangement joins TRBV5-5 to TRBJ1-6, with a possible D match to TRBD1 (5 bases). The CDR3 contains 16 residues. Germline CDR1 SGHKS, CDR2 YYEKEE (reference sequence). V lost 0 bases and J 10 bases, leaving 17 bases between the germline ends. The chain's CDR3 is CASSLARVGIQSPLHF. As DNA, the CDR3 is TGTGCCAGCAGCTTGGCCAGGGTGGGGATCCAATCACCCCTCCACTTT.

This chain links TRBV28 with TRBJ1-1, with D possibly matching TRBD1 (6 bases). V was shortened by 8 bases and J by 3 bases, with 13 bases between the two germline ends. Germline V gives CDR1 MDHEN, CDR2 SYDVKM. The CDR3 has 13 residues. CDR3 DNA: TGTGCCAGCCGCCGCGGACAGCACACTGAAGCTTTCTTT. Its protein product is CASRRGQHTEAFF.

The table lists this clone with a count of one. V and J are TRBV3-1 (or the pseudogene TRBV3-2) and TRBJ1-1; D ambiguous. This CDR3 has 15 amino acids. Germline CDR1 reads LGHDT; CDR2 reads YNNKEL (reference sequence). V was pared by 6 bases and J by 1 base, with 15 bases between. For the CDR3, the DNA is TGTGCCAGCAGGTCTGCAAGCAGGCCGAACACTGAAGCTTTCTTT. It translates to CASRSASRPNTEAFF.

This clone was found once. The chain combines TRBV30 with TRBJ1-5, with D perhaps TRBD1 (5 bases). This CDR3 is 14 amino acids long. Deletions cut 0 bases from V and 0 bases from J, with 6 bases between. Germline CDR1 reads GTSNPN; CDR2 reads SVGIG (reference sequence). The CDR3 nucleotides are TGTGCCTGGAGTGTTGGACATAGCAATCAGCCCCAGCATTTT. Its translation is CAWSVGHSNQPQHF.

The V gene is TRBV27, the J gene TRBJ1-5; D perhaps matches TRBD1 (5 bases). The CDR3 runs to 15 residues. V dropped 6 bases and J dropped 2 bases, with 14 bases sitting between them. From germline, CDR1 is MNHEY and CDR2 SMNVEV (reference sequence). CDR3 DNA sequence: TGTGCCAGCAGGAGGACACCGACGGGCAATCAGCCCCAGCATTTT. Protein: CASRRTPTGNQPQHF.

The chain has TRBV3-1 (or the pseudogene TRBV3-2) and TRBJ2-5; D uncertain. This CDR3 is built from 15 residues. Germline-derived CDR1 and CDR2 are LGHDT and YNNKEL (reference sequence). Trimming shortened V by 2 bases and J by 0 bases, and 10 bases separated the two germline ends. Here the CDR3 reads CASSQSRGYQETQYF. In nucleotides, the CDR3 is TGTGCCAGCAGCCAAAGTAGAGGATACCAAGAGACCCAGTACTTC.

As concerns this clone: The identical CDR3 is also encoded by other nucleotide sequences in the sample. The chain uses TRBV5-1 and TRBJ1-2, with 7 bases identical to TRBD1. This CDR3 region has 14 residues. CDR1 is SGHRS and CDR2 is YFSETQ in the germline V gene. Unmatched junction bases numbered 1, after V lost 0 bases and J lost 2 bases. The CDR3 is CASSLGQGNYGYTF. The CDR3 bases are TGCGCCAGCAGCTTGGGACAGGGCAACTATGGCTACACCTTC.

The chain links TRBV7-2 to TRBJ2-1; 9 nucleotides align to TRBD2. CDR3 length: 14 amino acids. In germline, CDR1 is SGHTA, CDR2 FQGNSA. Trimming at V came to 5 bases and at J to 8 bases, leaving 7 bases not matched to a gene. In DNA, the CDR3 is TGTGCCAGCAGCCTCGCGGGGGGGCCTTATGAGCAGTTCTTC. Residues: CASSLAGGPYEQFF.

In DNA form, the CDR3 reads TGCAGCGTTGAAGGCCAGAGCACAGATACGCAGTATTTT. Translation gives CSVEGQSTDTQYF. The chain employs TRBV29-1 and TRBJ2-3; the D is unclear. The CDR3 covers 13 residues. The V end lost 1 base, the J end lost 0 bases, and 5 bases lay between the germline ends. Germline V gives CDR1 SQVTM, CDR2 ANQGSEA.

The J gene is TRBJ2-5, the V gene TRBV5-1, with D perhaps TRBD1 (6 bases). The CDR3 contains 17 residues. Germline loops: CDR1 SGHRS, CDR2 YFSETQ. With 5 bases removed from V and 1 base from J, the gap between germline ends came to 21 bases. CDR3 sequence (DNA): TGCGCCAGCAGATCGGTCGAAGGGGGAATATCCCAAGAGACCCAGTACTTC. This gives the protein CASRSVEGGISQETQYF.

The chain links TRBV6-5 to TRBJ1-1; possibly TRBD1 for D (5 bases). Germline V gene lookup returns CDR1 MNHEY and CDR2 SVGAGI. Trimming took off 9 bases at V and 1 base at J, with 18 bases between the two ends. The CDR3 sequence is 15 residues long. In DNA, the CDR3 is TGTGCCAGTGGGGGGGACCAGGGCAGGAACACTGAAGCTTTCTTT. Translated, it gives CASGGDQGRNTEAFF.

The CDR3 sequence: CASSFGGRDYGYTF. The DNA for the CDR3 is TGTGCCAGCAGTTTCGGGGGGCGCGACTATGGCTACACCTTC. The gene calls are TRBV28 and TRBJ1-2; maybe TRBD1 (6 bases). The CDR3 runs to 14 residues. Per germline, CDR1 MDHEN and CDR2 SYDVKM. Trimming stripped 3 bases from V and 3 bases from J, with 11 bases between.

Worth noting for this clone: The same CDR3 can be traced to other DNA sequences in this sample. CDR3 sequence: CASSLSGRAYEQYF. The CDR3 DNA reads TGTGCCAGCAGCCTTAGCGGGAGGGCGTACGAGCAGTACTTC. The chain combines TRBV7-9 with TRBJ2-7; 11 bases fit TRBD2. Germline V gene lookup returns CDR1 SEHNR and CDR2 FQNEAQ (reference sequence). The CDR3 consists of 14 residues. V shed 5 bases and J 4 bases; nucleotides not matched to a gene: 4.

The chain is built from TRBV25-1 and TRBJ1-5, with 10 bases fitting TRBD1. Unmatched junction bases numbered 9, after V lost 4 bases and J lost 3 bases. Germline CDR1 is MGHDK and CDR2 is SYGVNS. This CDR3 spans 17 amino acids. The CDR3 DNA is TGTGCCAGCAGTGGGGGACAGGGGCCCGTACTCAATCAGCCCCAGCATTTT. Its translation is CASSGGQGPVLNQPQHF.

This chain links TRBV5-4 with TRBJ2-5, with 10 bases fitting TRBD2. J was trimmed by 7 bases and V by 4 bases; bases with no gene match: 13. Germline values: CDR1 SGHNT, CDR2 YYREEE (reference sequence). The CDR3 runs 16 residues. The chain's CDR3 is CASSPGAGTSVVTQYF. CDR3 in DNA: TGTGCCAGCAGCCCGGGAGCCGGGACTAGCGTCGTGACCCAGTACTTC.

The chain has TRBV6-5 and TRBJ1-1; 7 bases fit TRBD1. The CDR3 extends over 15 amino acids. The V gene's germline CDR1 is MNHEY and CDR2 SVGAGI. Trimming cost V 0 bases and J 3 bases; bases outside gene matches: 4. This CDR3 is CASSYSGQRDTEAFF. The CDR3, as DNA: TGTGCCAGCAGTTACTCGGGACAGCGAGACACTGAAGCTTTCTTT.